One and the same sample provided the 23 T cell receptor beta chains below, sequenced in a study of technical replicates of blood from a handful of donors. Here immunoSEQ multiplex PCR was the method, and the copy in TCRdb shows in-frame clones only, minus some. The top ten clones hold 0.39% of a sample with fewer than 85,000 clones, 94% of them seen once. Input material: T cells isolated from PBMCs. These receptors were taken from a human donor in good health.

The rearrangement links TRBV2 to TRBJ1-1, with D unclear. The ends were cut back, 8 bases at V and 4 bases at J, with 20 bases in the middle. The CDR3 is made up of 15 amino acids. From germline, CDR1 is SNHLY and CDR2 FYNNEI. This chain's CDR3 is CASRLERQTRTEAFF. The CDR3, as DNA: TGTGCCAGCCGCTTAGAGAGGCAGACTCGCACTGAAGCTTTCTTT.

The chain uses TRBV7-3 and TRBJ1-1; the D is unclear. The CDR3 runs to 15 residues. Germline V gene data show CDR1 as SGHTA and CDR2 as FQGTGA. Trimming removed 4 bases from V and 0 bases from J, with 12 bases in between. DNA for the CDR3: TGTGCCAGCAGCTCGTCCCACAGTGTGAACACTGAAGCTTTCTTT. Translated: CASSSSHSVNTEAFF.

The gene calls are TRBV2 and TRBJ1-1; D is unclear. V was cut by 5 bases and J by 5 bases, with 6 bases left in between. The CDR3 extends over 11 amino acids. CDR1 is SNHLY and CDR2 is FYNNEI in the germline V gene. The CDR3 sequence: CASSRETEAFF. In nucleotides, the CDR3 is TGTGCCAGCAGTCGGGAAACTGAAGCTTTCTTT. The full variable domain, with the rest looked up from reference TRBV2 and TRBJ1-1, is EPEVTQTPSHQVTQMGQEVILRCVPISNHLYFYWYRQILGQKVEFLVSFYNNEISEKSEIFDDQFSVERPDGSNFTLKIRSTKLEDSAMYFCASSRETEAFFGQGTRLTVV.

The sample holds a few counts of this clone. The genes are TRBV29-1 and TRBJ1-1; perhaps TRBD1 as D (6 bases). Germline CDR1 reads SQVTM; CDR2 reads ANQGSEA. Trimming cost V 7 bases and J 2 bases, with 11 bases left between them. The CDR3 totals 12 residues. CDR3 nucleotide sequence: TGCAGCGCCGGACAGCAAAACACTGAAGCTTTCTTT. It specifies CSAGQQNTEAFF.

Notes on this clone: Its ends do not fully match the called genes, so a read error is possible. Other nucleotide sequences in the sample specify the same CDR3. The chain is built from TRBV6-5 and TRBJ2-3, with 8 bases aligning to TRBD2. Germline CDR1 is MNHEY and CDR2 is SVGAGI. This CDR3 has 12 amino acids. CDR3 sequence (DNA): TGTGCCAGCGGCGGGAGGACAGATACTCAGTATTTT. It encodes CASGGRTDTQYF.

The chain links TRBV9 to TRBJ1-1; D remains ambiguous. CDR3 length equals 15 residues. V was clipped by 0 bases and J by 0 bases, with 9 bases between them. Germline V gene sequence: CDR1 SGDLS, CDR2 YYNGEE. CDR3: CASSVAGALNTEAFF. DNA of the CDR3: TGTGCCAGCAGCGTAGCCGGAGCTTTGAACACTGAAGCTTTCTTT.

The J gene is TRBJ2-7, the V gene TRBV19, with D possibly TRBD1 on 8 matching bases. Germline lookup yields CDR1 LNHDA and CDR2 SQIVND (reference sequence). Trimming cost V 5 bases and J 2 bases, with 13 bases left between them. CDR3 length equals 14 residues. CDR3 protein: CASSSQGGAYEQYF. The CDR3 DNA sequence: TGTGCCAGTAGTTCACAGGGGGGGGCCTACGAGCAGTACTTC.

Written as DNA, the CDR3 is TGTGCCAGCAGCTTAGAAGGTAGCGGGAGCTCCTACGAGCAGTACTTC. Translating it yields CASSLEGSGSSYEQYF. This chain uses TRBV11-1 with TRBJ2-7, with TRBD2 matching over 9 bases. CDR3 length: 16 amino acids. Germline V gene data show CDR1 as SGHAT and CDR2 as FQDESV (reference sequence). Trimming at V came to 1 base and at J to 0 bases, leaving 4 bases not matched to a gene.

The chain couples TRBV6-6 to TRBJ2-2; weak D call: TRBD2 (5 bases). Germline values: CDR1 MNHNY, CDR2 SVGAGI (reference sequence). V was trimmed by 6 bases and J by 3 bases, leaving 5 bases between them. The CDR3 runs 12 residues. CDR3 bases: TGTGCCAGCAGGGAGGACACCGGGGAGCTGTTTTTT. This gives the protein CASREDTGELFF.

The chain recombines TRBV19 with TRBJ1-1; perhaps TRBD1 as D (6 bases). CDR3 length equals 16 residues. Germline V gene data show CDR1 as LNHDA and CDR2 as SQIVND (reference sequence). V was cut by 5 bases and J by 6 bases, with 22 bases left in between. The CDR3 sequence: CASSSRDISHGPEAFF. The CDR3 DNA sequence: TGTGCCAGTAGTTCCCGGGACATTAGCCACGGTCCTGAAGCTTTCTTT. Variable domain in full (rest from reference TRBV19 and TRBJ1-1): DGGITQSPKYLFRKEGQNVTLSCEQNLNHDAMYWYRQDPGQGLRLIYYSQIVNDFQKGDIAEGYSVSREKKESFPLTVTSAQKNPTAFYLCASSSRDISHGPEAFFGQGTRLTVV.

The rearrangement links TRBV4-1 to TRBJ2-7, with a possible D match to TRBD2 (5 bases). Germline V gives CDR1 MGHRA, CDR2 YSYEKL. The CDR3 loop spans 14 amino acids. The V and J ends lost 2 bases and 2 bases respectively, with 10 bases between them. The CDR3 spells CASSQSGGTYEQYF. The CDR3 DNA is TGCGCCAGCAGCCAATCCGGAGGAACCTACGAGCAGTACTTC.

The V call is TRBV7-6, the J call TRBJ1-5; the D gene is possibly TRBD1 (5 bases). The germline CDR1 and CDR2 sequences are SGHVS and FNYEAQ. CDR3 size: 18 residues. The V and J ends lost 3 bases and 5 bases respectively, with 23 bases between them. CDR3 DNA: TGTGCCAGCAGCTTGGTGCTTGGTTCAGGGTCATCTTATCAGCCCCAGCATTTT. It specifies CASSLVLGSGSSYQPQHF.

This clone showed up just once. The rearrangement joins TRBV9 to TRBJ1-4; a possible D gene is TRBD1 (5 bases). Germline V gene lookup returns CDR1 SGDLS and CDR2 YYNGEE. Trimming cost V 0 bases and J 12 bases, with 9 bases left between them. The CDR3 loop spans 12 amino acids. This CDR3 reads CASSVATGELFF. The CDR3 DNA follows: TGTGCCAGCAGCGTAGCCACAGGTGAACTGTTTTTT.

This chain links TRBV5-1 with TRBJ2-7; 8 bases match TRBD1. V was clipped by 2 bases and J by 3 bases; unmatched bases: 4. Germline lookup yields CDR1 SGHRS and CDR2 YFSETQ. This CDR3 has 14 amino acids. The CDR3 coding sequence is TGCGCCAGCAGCTTAAGACAGGGGAACTACGAGCAGTACTTC. Translating it yields CASSLRQGNYEQYF.

The V and J genes are TRBV7-2 and TRBJ1-5, with 7 bases fitting TRBD1. The V and J ends lost 4 bases and 5 bases, in that order; junction bases with no gene match: 5. Germline V gene sequence: CDR1 SGHTA, CDR2 FQGNSA. The CDR3 totals 14 residues. The CDR3, as DNA: TGTGCCAGCAGCTCCCGGGACAGTCATCAGCCCCAGCATTTT. It translates to CASSSRDSHQPQHF.

This sequence joins TRBV4-1 and TRBJ1-3, with 11 bases identical to TRBD1. The CDR3 loop spans 16 amino acids. Trimming at V came to 2 bases and at J to 3 bases, leaving 3 bases not matched to a gene. Germline V gene data show CDR1 as MGHRA and CDR2 as YSYEKL. The CDR3 DNA reads as TGCGCCAGCAGCCAACTGGACAGGGGGCTTGGAAACACCATATATTTT. Translation gives CASSQLDRGLGNTIYF.

The chain uses TRBV7-8 and TRBJ2-3; TRBD2 is a possible D gene (6 bases). Trimming took off 1 base at V and 1 base at J, with 9 bases between the two ends. Germline V lookup: CDR1 SGHVS, CDR2 FQNEAQ. The CDR3 totals 15 residues. The CDR3 DNA sequence: TGTGCCAGCAGCTTAGAGCGGGTTGGCACAGATACGCAGTATTTT. It yields the protein CASSLERVGTDTQYF.

The V gene is TRBV7-3, the J gene TRBJ1-1; TRBD1 might be the D (5 bases). This CDR3 has 12 amino acids. Germline-derived CDR1 and CDR2 are SGHTA and FQGTGA. Deletions cut 5 bases from V and 7 bases from J, with 11 bases between. The CDR3, as DNA: TGTGCCAGCAGCCCCCGGGGGGGTGAAGCTTTCTTT. This encodes CASSPRGGEAFF.

This rearrangement joins TRBV19 to TRBJ1-2; TRBD1 aligns across 7 bases. The trim removed 7 bases at V and 8 bases at J, leaving 13 bases unmatched. The V gene's germline CDR1 is LNHDA and CDR2 SQIVND (reference sequence). This CDR3 spans 14 amino acids. This CDR3 is CASTHGGDSPGYTF. The CDR3, as DNA: TGTGCCAGTACCCATGGAGGGGACAGTCCGGGCTACACCTTC.

This sequence joins TRBV28 and TRBJ2-2, with 9 bases lining up with TRBD1. Germline-derived CDR1 and CDR2 are MDHEN and SYDVKM. V dropped 2 bases and J dropped 3; count of bases not matched to a gene: 7. The CDR3 covers 17 residues. The CDR3 loop is CASSLAPGQGDTGELFF. CDR3 sequence (DNA): TGTGCCAGCAGTTTAGCCCCGGGACAGGGTGACACCGGGGAGCTGTTTTTT.

The chain recombines TRBV5-4 with TRBJ1-1; no firm D call. The CDR3 sequence is 13 residues long. Germline loops: CDR1 SGHNT, CDR2 YYREEE (reference sequence). V lost 2 bases to trimming and J lost 4 bases, with 9 bases between them. The CDR3 coding sequence is TGTGCCAGCAGCTTAATCGGGGTCACTGAAGCTTTCTTT. This translates into CASSLIGVTEAFF.

The chain joins TRBV11-3 to TRBJ2-5; D is perhaps TRBD2 (5 bases). The CDR3 has 17 amino acids. Germline V gene sequence: CDR1 SGHNT, CDR2 YENEEA. The ends were cut back, 3 bases at V and 4 bases at J, with 21 bases in the middle. In nucleotides, the CDR3 is TGTGCCAGCAGCTTTTCCATAGGGCTAGCTGCCGGAGAGACCCAGTACTTC. The encoded protein is CASSFSIGLAAGETQYF.

The chain carries TRBV5-5 and TRBJ1-2, with 7 bases lining up with TRBD1. Looked up from germline, CDR1 is SGHKS and CDR2 is YYEKEE (reference sequence). This CDR3 is 15 amino acids long. After removal of 4 bases from V and 4 bases from J, the junction contained 10 bases not matched to a gene. The CDR3 bases are TGTGCCAGCAGCCTACCGGGACAGACAGCCTATGGCTACACCTTC. Its translation: CASSLPGQTAYGYTF.